This T cell receptor beta chain comes out of a study of cytomegalovirus exposure and HLA in healthy donors. The study, taken as a whole, reports: The authors reported that TCR beta sequences could predict HLA-A and HLA-B alleles. These predictions were accurate for most subjects in the first cohort. As a later analysis showed, a missense DCLRE1C variant was linked to trimming of TCR beta V- and J-genes. Likely technical artifact: a cluster of highly shared sequence variants.

PCR was performed using 60 Vbeta and 13 Jbeta primers. Sequenced by immunoSEQ multiplex PCR; TCRdb stores in-frame clones only, minus some. The repertoire consists of some 130,000 clones, with 60% to 80% occurring once and the leading ten covering about 4.4%. As to this clone: Its specificity is not known.

The receptor was derived from a man aged 50-60 years in good health and CMV-seropositive. The sample was PBMCs.

The CDR3 protein is CASSLEGQGLSYEQYF. In DNA form, the CDR3 reads TGTGCCAGCAGTTTAGAGGGACAGGGGTTGTCCTACGAGCAGTACTTC. This sequence joins TRBV28 and TRBJ2-7, with 10 bases identical to TRBD1. The CDR3 extends over 16 amino acids. The germline V gene encodes CDR1 MDHEN and CDR2 SYDVKM. J lost 1 base, V lost 2 bases, and 5 bases had no gene match.